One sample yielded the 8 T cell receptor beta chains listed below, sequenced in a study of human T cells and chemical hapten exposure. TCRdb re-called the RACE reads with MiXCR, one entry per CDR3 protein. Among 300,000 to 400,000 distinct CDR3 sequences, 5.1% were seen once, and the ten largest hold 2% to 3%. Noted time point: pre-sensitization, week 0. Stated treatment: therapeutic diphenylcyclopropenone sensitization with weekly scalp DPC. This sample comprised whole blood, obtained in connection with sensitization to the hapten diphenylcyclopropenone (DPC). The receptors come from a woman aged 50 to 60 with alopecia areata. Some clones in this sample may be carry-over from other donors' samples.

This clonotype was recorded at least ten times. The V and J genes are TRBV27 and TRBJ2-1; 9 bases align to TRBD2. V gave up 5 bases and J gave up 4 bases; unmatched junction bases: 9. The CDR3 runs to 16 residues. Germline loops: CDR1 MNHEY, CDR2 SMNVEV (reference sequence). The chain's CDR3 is CASSPSGIAVYNEQFF. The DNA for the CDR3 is TGTGCCAGCAGTCCTAGCGGGATTGCGGTTTACAATGAGCAGTTCTTC.

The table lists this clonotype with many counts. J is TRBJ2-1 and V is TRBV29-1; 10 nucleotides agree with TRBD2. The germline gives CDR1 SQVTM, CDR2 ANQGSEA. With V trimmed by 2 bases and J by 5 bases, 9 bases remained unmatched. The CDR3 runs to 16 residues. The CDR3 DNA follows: TGCAGCGTTGAAACTTTGTTAGCGGGAGGCCACAATGAGCAGTTCTTC. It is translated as CSVETLLAGGHNEQFF.

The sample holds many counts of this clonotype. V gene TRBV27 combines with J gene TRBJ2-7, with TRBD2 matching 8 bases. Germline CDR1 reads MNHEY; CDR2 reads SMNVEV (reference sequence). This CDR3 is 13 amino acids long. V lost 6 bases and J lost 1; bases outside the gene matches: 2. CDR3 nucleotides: TGTGCCAGCAGACGGGGGGGGTCCTACGAGCAGTACTTC. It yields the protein CASRRGGSYEQYF.

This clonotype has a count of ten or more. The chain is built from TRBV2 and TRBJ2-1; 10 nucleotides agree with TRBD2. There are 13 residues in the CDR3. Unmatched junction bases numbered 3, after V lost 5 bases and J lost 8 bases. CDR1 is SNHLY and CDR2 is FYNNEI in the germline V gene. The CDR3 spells CASSSGGEDEQFF. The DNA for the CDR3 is TGTGCCAGCAGTAGCGGGGGGGAGGATGAGCAGTTCTTC.

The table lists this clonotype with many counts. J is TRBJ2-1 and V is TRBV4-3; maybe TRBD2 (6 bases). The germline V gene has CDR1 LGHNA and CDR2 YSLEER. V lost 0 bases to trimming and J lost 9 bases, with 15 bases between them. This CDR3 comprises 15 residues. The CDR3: CASSQEGTLDGEQFF. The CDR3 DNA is TGCGCCAGCAGCCAAGAGGGGACTTTAGACGGTGAGCAGTTCTTC.

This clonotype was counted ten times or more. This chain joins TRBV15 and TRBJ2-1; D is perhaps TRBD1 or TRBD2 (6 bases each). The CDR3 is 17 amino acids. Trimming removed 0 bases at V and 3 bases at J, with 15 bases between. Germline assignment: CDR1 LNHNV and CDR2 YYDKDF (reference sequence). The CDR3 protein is CATSRDRGGGNYNEQFF. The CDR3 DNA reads TGTGCCACCAGCAGAGATAGAGGAGGGGGGAACTACAATGAGCAGTTCTTC.

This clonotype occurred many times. CDR3 amino acids: CATSKDRFYNEQFF. CDR3 bases: TGTGCCACCAGCAAGGACAGGTTTTACAATGAGCAGTTCTTC. V is TRBV15 and J is TRBJ2-1; 7 bases are a match to TRBD1. Germline V gives CDR1 LNHNV, CDR2 YYDKDF (reference sequence). This CDR3 contains 14 residues. The junction had 4 bases not matched to a gene; V was cut back by 4 bases and J by 4 bases.

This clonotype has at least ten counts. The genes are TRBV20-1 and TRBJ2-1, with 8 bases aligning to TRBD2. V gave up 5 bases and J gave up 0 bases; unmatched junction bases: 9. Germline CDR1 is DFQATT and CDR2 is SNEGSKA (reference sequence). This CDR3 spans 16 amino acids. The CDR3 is CSAGSPSGPSYNEQFF. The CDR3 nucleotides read TGCAGTGCTGGGAGTCCTAGCGGGCCCTCCTACAATGAGCAGTTCTTC.